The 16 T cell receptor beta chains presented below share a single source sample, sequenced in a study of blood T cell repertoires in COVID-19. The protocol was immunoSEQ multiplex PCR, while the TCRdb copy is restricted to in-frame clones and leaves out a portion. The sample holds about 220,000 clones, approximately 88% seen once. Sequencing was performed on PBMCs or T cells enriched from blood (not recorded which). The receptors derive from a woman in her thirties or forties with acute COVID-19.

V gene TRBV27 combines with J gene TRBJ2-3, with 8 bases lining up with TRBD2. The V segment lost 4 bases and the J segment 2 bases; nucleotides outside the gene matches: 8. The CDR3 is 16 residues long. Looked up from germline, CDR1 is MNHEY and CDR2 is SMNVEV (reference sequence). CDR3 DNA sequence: TGTGCCAGCAGTTCCTCCCGGGAGGGGAACACAGATACGCAGTATTTT. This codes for CASSSSREGNTDTQYF.

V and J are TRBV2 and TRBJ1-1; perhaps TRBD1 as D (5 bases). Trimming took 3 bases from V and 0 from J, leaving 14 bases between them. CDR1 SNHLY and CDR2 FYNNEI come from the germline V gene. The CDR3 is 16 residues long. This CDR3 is CASSDVLGVMNTEAFF. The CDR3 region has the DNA TGTGCCAGCAGTGATGTGTTAGGGGTCATGAACACTGAAGCTTTCTTT.

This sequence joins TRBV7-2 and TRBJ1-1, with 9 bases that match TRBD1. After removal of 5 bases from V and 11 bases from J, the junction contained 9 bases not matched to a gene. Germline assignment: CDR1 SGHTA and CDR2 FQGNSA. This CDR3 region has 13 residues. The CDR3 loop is CASSPDRGPLAFF. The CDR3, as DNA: TGTGCCAGCAGCCCGGACAGGGGCCCGTTGGCTTTCTTT.

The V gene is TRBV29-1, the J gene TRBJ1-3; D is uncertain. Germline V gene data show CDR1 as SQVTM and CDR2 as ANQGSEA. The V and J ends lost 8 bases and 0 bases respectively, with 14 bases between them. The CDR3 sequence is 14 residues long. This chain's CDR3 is CSPCSGNSGNTIYF. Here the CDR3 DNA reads TGCAGCCCTTGCAGTGGTAACTCTGGAAACACCATATATTTT.

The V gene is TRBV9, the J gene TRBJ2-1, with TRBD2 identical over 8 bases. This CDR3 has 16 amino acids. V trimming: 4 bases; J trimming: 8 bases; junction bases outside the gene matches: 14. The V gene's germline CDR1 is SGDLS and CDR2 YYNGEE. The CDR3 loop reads CASSPGGRNAGDEQFF. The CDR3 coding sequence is TGTGCCAGCAGCCCGGGGGGGAGAAATGCGGGCGATGAGCAGTTCTTC.

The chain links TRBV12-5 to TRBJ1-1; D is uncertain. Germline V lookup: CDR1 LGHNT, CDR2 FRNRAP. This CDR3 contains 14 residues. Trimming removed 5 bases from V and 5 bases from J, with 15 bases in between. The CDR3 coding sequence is TGTGCTAGTGGTCCCGAGGGAGATCGGACTGAAGCTTTCTTT. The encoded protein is CASGPEGDRTEAFF.

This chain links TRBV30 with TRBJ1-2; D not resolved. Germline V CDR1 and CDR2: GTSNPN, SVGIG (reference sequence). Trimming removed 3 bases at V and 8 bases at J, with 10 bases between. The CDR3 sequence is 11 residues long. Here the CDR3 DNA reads TGTGCCTGGAGATCGTCGGGGGGCTACACCTTC. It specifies CAWRSSGGYTF.

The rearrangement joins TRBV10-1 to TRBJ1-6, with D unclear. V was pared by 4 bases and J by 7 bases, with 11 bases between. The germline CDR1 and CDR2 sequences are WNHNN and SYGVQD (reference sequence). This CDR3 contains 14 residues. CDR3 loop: CASSAGKTNSPLHF. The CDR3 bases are TGCGCCAGCAGTGCGGGAAAAACAAATTCACCCCTCCACTTT.

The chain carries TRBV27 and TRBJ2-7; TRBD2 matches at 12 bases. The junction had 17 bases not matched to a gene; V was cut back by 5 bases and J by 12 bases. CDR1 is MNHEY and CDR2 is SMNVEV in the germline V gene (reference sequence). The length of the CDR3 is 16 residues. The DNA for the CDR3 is TGTGCCAGCAGTCCCCATCTAGCGGGAGGGCCCTTTCCTCGGTACGTC. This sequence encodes CASSPHLAGGPFPRYV.

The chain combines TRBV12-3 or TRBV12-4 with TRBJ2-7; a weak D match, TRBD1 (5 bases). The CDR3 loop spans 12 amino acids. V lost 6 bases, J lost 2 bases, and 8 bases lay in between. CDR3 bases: TGTGCCAGCAGCCCACAGGCCTACGAGCAGTACTTC. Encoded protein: CASSPQAYEQYF.

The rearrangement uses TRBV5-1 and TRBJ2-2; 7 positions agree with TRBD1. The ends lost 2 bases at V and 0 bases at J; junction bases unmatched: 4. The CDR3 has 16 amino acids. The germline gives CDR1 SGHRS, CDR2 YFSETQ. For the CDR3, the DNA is TGCGCCAGCAGCTTCCGGACAGGTTCGAACACCGGGGAGCTGTTTTTT. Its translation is CASSFRTGSNTGELFF.

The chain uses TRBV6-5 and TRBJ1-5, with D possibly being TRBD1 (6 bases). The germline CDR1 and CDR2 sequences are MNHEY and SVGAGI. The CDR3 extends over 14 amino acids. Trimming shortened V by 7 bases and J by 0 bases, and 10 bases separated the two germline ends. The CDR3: CASIWDISNQPQHF. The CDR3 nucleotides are TGTGCCAGCATTTGGGACATTAGCAATCAGCCCCAGCATTTT.

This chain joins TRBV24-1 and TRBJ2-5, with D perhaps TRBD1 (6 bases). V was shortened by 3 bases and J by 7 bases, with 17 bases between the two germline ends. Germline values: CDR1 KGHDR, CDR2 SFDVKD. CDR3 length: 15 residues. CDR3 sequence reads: CATSDPGTTLRTQYF. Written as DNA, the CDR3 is TGTGCCACCAGTGATCCCGGGACAACCCTGAGGACCCAGTACTTC.

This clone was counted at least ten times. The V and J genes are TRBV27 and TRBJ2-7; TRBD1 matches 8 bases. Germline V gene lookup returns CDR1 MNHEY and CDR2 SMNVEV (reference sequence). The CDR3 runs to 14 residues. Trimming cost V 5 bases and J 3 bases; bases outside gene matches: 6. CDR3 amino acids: CASSVQGANYEQYF. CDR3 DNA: TGTGCCAGCAGTGTCCAGGGGGCGAACTACGAGCAGTACTTC.

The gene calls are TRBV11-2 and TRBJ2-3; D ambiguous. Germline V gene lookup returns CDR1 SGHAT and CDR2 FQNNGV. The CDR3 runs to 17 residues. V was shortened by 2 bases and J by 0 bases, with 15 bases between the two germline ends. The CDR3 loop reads CASSLNGHQKSTDTQYF. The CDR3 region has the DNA TGTGCCAGCAGCTTAAACGGTCACCAAAAAAGCACAGATACGCAGTATTTT.

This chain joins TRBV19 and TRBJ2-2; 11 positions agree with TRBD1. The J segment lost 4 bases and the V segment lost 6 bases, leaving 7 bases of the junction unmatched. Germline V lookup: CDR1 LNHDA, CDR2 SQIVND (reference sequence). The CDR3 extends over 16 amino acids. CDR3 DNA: TGTGCCAGTAGCCGCCCCGGGACAGGGGGCACCGGGGAGCTGTTTTTT. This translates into CASSRPGTGGTGELFF.